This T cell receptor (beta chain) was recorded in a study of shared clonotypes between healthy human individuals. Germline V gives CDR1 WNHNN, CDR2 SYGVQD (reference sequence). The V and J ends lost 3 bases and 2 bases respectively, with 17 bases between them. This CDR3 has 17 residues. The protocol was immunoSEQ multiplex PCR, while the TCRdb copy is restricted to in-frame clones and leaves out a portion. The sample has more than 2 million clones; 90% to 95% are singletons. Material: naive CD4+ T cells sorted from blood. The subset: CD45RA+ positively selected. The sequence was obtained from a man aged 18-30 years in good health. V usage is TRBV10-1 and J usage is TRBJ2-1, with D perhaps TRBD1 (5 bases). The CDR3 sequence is CASSDLIGVGPYNEQFF. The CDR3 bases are TGCGCCAGCAGTGATTTAATAGGGGTCGGGCCCTACAATGAGCAGTTCTTC.